This paragraph reports one T cell receptor (beta chain). No antigen is known for it. V lost 0 bases and J lost 9, with 10 bases in between. CDR3 length: 13 residues. Germline V lookup: CDR1 MNHEY, CDR2 SMNVEV (reference sequence). The source of the sample is a study of identical twins. TCRdb analysed the 5' RACE reads with MiXCR anew, one entry per CDR3 protein. The profile shows 420,000 or so distinct CDR3 sequences, approximately 17% of them singletons. General study points: Cross-sectional statistical analysis was relied on for the conclusions, without the same donors being followed.

The specimen was naive T cells sorted from blood. The origin of this receptor is a man over 45 in good health. The J gene is TRBJ2-3, the V gene TRBV27; a weak D match, TRBD2 (6 bases). The DNA of the CDR3 is TGTGCCAGCAGTTTATCGTTCGCGGGAACGCAGTATTTT. Translated, it gives CASSLSFAGTQYF.